Included here is one TCR beta chain sequence, with context. The antigen it recognizes is unknown. Base qualities are not at hand, and no much larger clone is one base apart. Including cysteine and phenylalanine, the CDR3 has 17 amino acids. This entry keeps only the CDR3 DNA: 51 bases, framed from base 1. V is shortened by 2 bases, J by 3 bases, and the region joining them spans 19 bases. The germline V gene gives CDR1 as SGHVS and CDR2 as FQNEAQ. Samples from volunteer blood donors who had recovered from COVID-19 were contributed by a second Seattle source. Collaborating institutions collected whole blood in K2EDTA tubes following their own protocols. For TCRbeta analysis, collaborators shipped samples in one of three forms: frozen whole blood, isolated PBMCs, or DNA extracted from either of those sample types. The entry originates in a study of blood T cell repertoires in COVID-19 (TCRdb year 2020). Turning to the overall study: Samples from collaborators originated in the United States, Italy and Spain and spanned both the acute and convalescent phases of COVID-19. The prospective study material was composed of cDNA or gDNA derived from T cells, B-cell-depleted T cells, or PBMCs. The dataset comprised deeply sampled blood TCRbeta repertoires from subjects exposed to, actively infected with, or recovered from COVID-19. The repertoires were released in a freely available public database intended as a resource for research on the immune response to SARS-CoV-2. Samples were obtained from the ongoing ImmuneRACE study (first 160 participants) and from 1,254 subjects provided by 6 global collaborators. The sample metadata nearly always contained a de-identified subject ID, COVID-19 status, age in years and sex. Where available, HLA class I and class II types were taken from metadata supplied by the sample provider and were not determined by assay-based typing. Study-wide conclusions, independent of this receptor: The quantity of clinical and demographic metadata differed by source and by participant and was supplied without curation.

TCRbeta CDR3 regions were amplified from genomic DNA using the immunoSEQ Assay, a bias-controlled multiplex PCR. The authors' pipeline ran thus. Nucleated cell counts per sample were estimated from amplification of reference gene primers within the assay. To quantify the absolute abundance of each unique TCRbeta CDR3 rearrangement, sequence reads were collapsed and filtered. For each sample, productive Simpson clonality was calculated as the square root of Simpson's diversity index across productive rearrangements. Not all clones reach the TCRdb copy of this immuneACCESS table, which keeps in-frame sequences only. Checked studies attribute under half of the gap to unresolved V genes and leave the rest unexplained. That table furnishes V, J and clone size, whereas the DNA furnished D and trimming. The sample table lists 250,000 or so clones, roughly 90% of them with a count of one. Together, the top ten hold approximately 0.85% of the sample.

This sequence was found in a woman aged 40-49 years who had recovered from COVID-19. The sample consisted of peripheral blood. The chain links TRBV7-8 with TRBJ1-1, and possibly TRBD1, on 5 matching bases. The CDR3 here reads CASSLLDSPTSDTEAFF. The nucleotides are TGTGCCAGCAGCTTACTCGACAGCCCCACGTCGGACACTGAAGCTTTCTTT.